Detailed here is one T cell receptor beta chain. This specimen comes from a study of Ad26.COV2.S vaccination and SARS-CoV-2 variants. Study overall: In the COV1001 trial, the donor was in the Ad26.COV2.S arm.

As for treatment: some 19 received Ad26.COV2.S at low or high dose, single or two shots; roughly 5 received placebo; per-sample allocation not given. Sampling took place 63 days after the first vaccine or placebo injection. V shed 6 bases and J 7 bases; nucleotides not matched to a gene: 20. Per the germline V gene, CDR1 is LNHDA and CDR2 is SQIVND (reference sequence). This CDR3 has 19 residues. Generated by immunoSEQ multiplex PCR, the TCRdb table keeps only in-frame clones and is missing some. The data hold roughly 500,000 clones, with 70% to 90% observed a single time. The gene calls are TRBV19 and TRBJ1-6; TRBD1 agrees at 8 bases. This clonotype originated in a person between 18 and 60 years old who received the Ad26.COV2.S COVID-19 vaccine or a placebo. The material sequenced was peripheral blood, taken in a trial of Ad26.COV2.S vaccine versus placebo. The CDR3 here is CASSRIDRGSSFRNSPLHF. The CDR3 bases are TGTGCCAGTAGCCGAATCGACAGGGGCTCTTCTTTTCGGAATTCACCCCTCCACTTT.